These 26 T cell receptor beta chains share one sample of origin, sequenced in a study of blood T cell repertoires in COVID-19. Using immunoSEQ multiplex PCR, the repertoire was profiled, and TCRdb retains in-frame clones only, with some absent. Of 90,000 to 150,000 clones listed, less than 85% were seen once; the top ten hold approximately 0.86%. Sequencing input: peripheral blood. These receptors all stem from a human donor with acute or convalescent COVID-19. The donor label of this sample is uncertain.

V and J are TRBV7-3 and TRBJ2-3, with TRBD2 as a possible D gene (6 bases). V lost 2 bases to trimming and J lost 1 base, with 13 bases between them. The CDR3 is made up of 16 amino acids. Germline V gene lookup returns CDR1 SGHTA and CDR2 FQGTGA. DNA for the CDR3: TGTGCCAGCAGCTTAGAGCTGGTAGCGGGCACAGATACGCAGTATTTT. Its translation is CASSLELVAGTDTQYF.

The CDR3 sequence: CASSFGQGEQETQYF. The CDR3 bases are TGTGCCAGCAGTTTTGGCCAGGGTGAACAAGAGACCCAGTACTTC. The chain carries TRBV6-5 and TRBJ2-5; D possibly corresponds to TRBD1 (5 bases). Germline V gives CDR1 MNHEY, CDR2 SVGAGI. This CDR3 has 15 residues. V lost 4 bases to trimming and J lost 2 bases, with 14 bases between them.

This clone has a handful of counts. The chain carries TRBV5-1 and TRBJ1-1; D may be TRBD1 (5 bases). The germline CDR1 and CDR2 sequences are SGHRS and YFSETQ. V lost 1 base and J lost 0, with 10 bases in between. The CDR3 runs 15 residues. The CDR3 sequence is CASSLTGWLNTEAFF. As DNA, the CDR3 is TGCGCCAGCAGCTTGACAGGTTGGCTGAACACTGAAGCTTTCTTT. The full variable domain, with the rest looked up from reference TRBV5-1 and TRBJ1-1, is KAGVTQTPRYLIKTRGQQVTLSCSPISGHRSVSWYQQTPGQGLQFLFEYFSETQRNKGNFPGRFSGRQFSNSRSEMNVSTLELGDSALYLCASSLTGWLNTEAFFGQGTRLTVV.

This clone appeared a single time. The V gene is TRBV30, the J gene TRBJ1-5, with D possibly being TRBD1 (5 bases). V dropped 2 bases and J dropped 6 bases, with 11 bases sitting between them. Per the germline V gene, CDR1 is GTSNPN and CDR2 is SVGIG (reference sequence). CDR3 length: 13 amino acids. The CDR3 protein is CAWSLRELQPQHF. Here the CDR3 DNA reads TGTGCCTGGAGTCTCAGGGAACTTCAGCCCCAGCATTTT.

The rearrangement links TRBV5-1 to TRBJ1-1, with 10 bases lining up with TRBD1. V lost 4 bases and J lost 4; bases outside the gene matches: 4. This CDR3 is 14 amino acids long. Germline V gene lookup returns CDR1 SGHRS and CDR2 YFSETQ. This CDR3 is CASSPRQGATEAFF. For the CDR3, the DNA is TGCGCCAGCAGCCCCCGACAGGGGGCCACTGAAGCTTTCTTT.

The chain combines TRBV4-2 with TRBJ2-1, with 10 bases aligning to TRBD2. The J segment lost 2 bases and the V segment lost 8 bases, leaving 9 bases of the junction unmatched. This CDR3 contains 16 residues. The germline V gene has CDR1 LGHNA and CDR2 YNFKEQ. The CDR3 region is CASALTSGVTYNEQFF. CDR3 nucleotide sequence: TGTGCCAGCGCCCTTACTAGCGGGGTGACCTACAATGAGCAGTTCTTC.

In its sample, this clone was seen a few times. The V gene is TRBV6-5, the J gene TRBJ1-3, with TRBD1 matching over 7 bases. Germline-derived CDR1 and CDR2 are MNHEY and SVGAGI. Trimming took 7 bases from V and 4 from J; bases not matched to a gene: 4. The CDR3 runs to 13 residues. DNA for the CDR3: TGTGCCAGCAAACAGGGGCCGGGAAACACCATATATTTT. Translating gives CASKQGPGNTIYF.

The J gene is TRBJ1-4, the V gene TRBV19; 8 bases line up with TRBD1. CDR3 length: 14 residues. Trimming at V came to 5 bases and at J to 7 bases, leaving 6 bases not matched to a gene. Germline V CDR1 and CDR2: LNHDA, SQIVND (reference sequence). CDR3 amino acids: CASSPGQGIEKLFF. CDR3 DNA sequence: TGTGCCAGTAGTCCTGGACAGGGCATTGAAAAACTGTTTTTT.

This chain connects TRBV6-1 to TRBJ2-5, with D possibly being TRBD1 (6 bases). The length of the CDR3 is 15 residues. CDR1 is MNHNS, CDR2 SASEGT, per germline. The V gene lost 3 bases and the J gene lost 6 bases, with 17 bases spanning the gap. CDR3 bases: TGTGCCAGCAGTGACAGGGGAAGAGCAGAGAAGACCCAGTACTTC. It yields the protein CASSDRGRAEKTQYF.

The J gene is TRBJ2-3, the V gene TRBV4-2, with a tentative D call TRBD2 (6 bases). The CDR3 extends over 17 amino acids. V was clipped by 2 bases and J by 4 bases, with 19 bases between them. The germline V gene has CDR1 LGHNA and CDR2 YNFKEQ. The CDR3 DNA reads TGTGCCAGCAGCCAAACCTATGACAGTTGGGGGGCAGATACGCAGTATTTT. It codes for CASSQTYDSWGADTQYF.

The chain combines TRBV10-2 with TRBJ2-7; 8 nucleotides agree with TRBD1. Unmatched junction bases numbered 8, after V lost 11 bases and J lost 2 bases. Germline V gives CDR1 WSHSY, CDR2 SAAADI. The CDR3 runs to 13 residues. The CDR3 region has the DNA TGCGCCCCCCGCCCACAGGGGGCCTACGAGCAGTACGTC. Its translation: CAPRPQGAYEQYV.

The V gene is TRBV27, the J gene TRBJ1-5; D unclear. The V and J ends lost 5 bases and 3 bases respectively, with 17 bases between them. This CDR3 comprises 16 residues. Germline CDR1 is MNHEY and CDR2 is SMNVEV (reference sequence). The CDR3 here is CASSPWRAGNNQPQHF. In DNA, the CDR3 is TGTGCCAGCAGTCCCTGGCGGGCGGGGAACAATCAGCCCCAGCATTTT.

This chain uses TRBV5-6 with TRBJ1-6; no reliable D call. The V and J ends lost 2 bases and 9 bases respectively, with 15 bases between them. CDR3 length equals 15 residues. CDR1 SGHDT and CDR2 YYEEEE come from the germline V gene. CDR3 sequence: CASSFVSGSVSPLHF. The CDR3, as DNA: TGTGCCAGCAGCTTCGTATCGGGTAGCGTTTCACCCCTCCACTTT.

This clone was found a few times. V and J are TRBV2 and TRBJ1-5; a possible D gene is TRBD1 (5 bases). V shed 5 bases and J shed 6 bases, with 14 bases lying between them. Germline loops: CDR1 SNHLY, CDR2 FYNNEI. The CDR3 sequence is 14 residues long. The CDR3 region is CASSTGGVFQPQHF. The CDR3 coding sequence is TGTGCCAGCAGTACCGGGGGAGTTTTTCAGCCCCAGCATTTT.

This clone has a handful of counts. CDR3 loop: CASSSTGSSTDTQYF. The CDR3 DNA is TGTGCCAGCAGTTCGACAGGGTCGAGCACAGATACGCAGTATTTT. V and J are TRBV27 and TRBJ2-3, with TRBD1 identical over 7 bases. The CDR3 runs to 15 residues. Per the germline V gene, CDR1 is MNHEY and CDR2 is SMNVEV (reference sequence). The V segment lost 4 bases and the J segment 0 bases; nucleotides outside the gene matches: 4.

The chain uses TRBV28 and TRBJ1-2; D remains ambiguous. Germline lookup yields CDR1 MDHEN and CDR2 SYDVKM. Trimming left V 2 bases short and J 8 bases short, with 9 bases between. The CDR3 totals 12 residues. DNA of the CDR3: TGTGCCAGCAGTTTAAGACTTAGGGGCTACACCTTC. Its protein product is CASSLRLRGYTF.

The chain recombines TRBV11-2 with TRBJ2-2; tentatively, D is TRBD1 (5 bases). The ends were cut back, 2 bases at V and 4 bases at J, with 11 bases in the middle. Germline CDR1 reads SGHAT; CDR2 reads FQNNGV. CDR3 length: 15 residues. The CDR3 DNA is TGTGCCAGCAGCTTAAGGTGGGGCTTCACCGGGGAGCTGTTTTTT. It translates to CASSLRWGFTGELFF.

This clone has a handful of counts. The same CDR3 also results from other DNA sequences found in this sample. The chain couples TRBV7-8 to TRBJ1-2, with 12 bases fitting TRBD1. The CDR3 is 16 residues long. V shed 2 bases, J shed 4 bases, and the junction held 5 bases outside the gene matches. Germline CDR1 and CDR2: SGHVS and FQNEAQ. CDR3 DNA sequence: TGTGCCAGCAGCTTATGGGGACAGGGGGCCCGCTATGGCTACACCTTC. Translating it yields CASSLWGQGARYGYTF.

This chain joins TRBV12-3 or TRBV12-4 and TRBJ2-7, with unresolved D. This CDR3 is built from 10 residues. Trimming cost V 6 bases and J 9 bases, with 9 bases left between them. The CDR3 bases are TGTGCCAGCAGAATCCCGGTGCAGTACGTC. Residues: CASRIPVQYV.

This clone turned up a few times. This CDR3 is also generated by other DNA sequences in the sample. This chain links TRBV3-1 (or the pseudogene TRBV3-2) with TRBJ1-6, with no clear D. The ends were cut back, 0 bases at V and 7 bases at J, with 7 bases in the middle. CDR1 is LGHDT, CDR2 YNNKEL, per germline (reference sequence). The CDR3 consists of 14 residues. The CDR3, as DNA: TGTGCCAGCAGCCAAGAGACGGGAAATTCACCCCTCCACTTT. Amino acids: CASSQETGNSPLHF.

This clone was seen at least ten times. V and J are TRBV10-2 and TRBJ2-1; 9 bases agree with TRBD2. This CDR3 region has 15 residues. From germline, CDR1 is WSHSY and CDR2 SAAADI. Trimming removed 3 bases from V and 7 bases from J; junction bases left unmatched: 7. CDR3: CASSDWASGENEQFF. The CDR3 DNA is TGCGCCAGCAGTGACTGGGCTAGCGGGGAGAATGAGCAGTTCTTC.

The chain is built from TRBV5-1 and TRBJ2-5; TRBD1 matches at 10 bases. CDR1 and CDR2 from the germline V gene are SGHRS and YFSETQ. V was clipped by 3 bases and J by 4 bases; unmatched bases: 3. The CDR3 extends over 14 amino acids. The CDR3 DNA follows: TGCGCCAGCAGCTCGACAGGGGGCCTAGAGACCCAGTACTTC. This translates into CASSSTGGLETQYF.

This chain uses TRBV20-1 with TRBJ1-2; perhaps TRBD1 as D (5 bases). Trimming removed 3 bases from V and 6 bases from J, with 14 bases in between. The germline CDR1 and CDR2 sequences are DFQATT and SNEGSKA (reference sequence). The CDR3 loop spans 13 amino acids. The CDR3 loop is CSASQAGRNGYTF. The CDR3 nucleotides are TGCAGTGCTAGTCAGGCAGGGAGGAATGGCTACACCTTC.

This clone has only a few counts. CDR3 DNA sequence: TGTGCCTGGACGGACAGGGTTGGAAACACCATATATTTT. Protein: CAWTDRVGNTIYF. V usage is TRBV30 and J usage is TRBJ1-3, with TRBD1 matching over 8 bases. Per the germline V gene, CDR1 is GTSNPN and CDR2 is SVGIG (reference sequence). V gave up 4 bases and J gave up 3 bases; unmatched junction bases: 2. The CDR3 runs to 13 residues.

The chain is built from TRBV7-2 and TRBJ2-7, with 11 bases matching TRBD1. Germline loops: CDR1 SGHTA, CDR2 FQGNSA. The CDR3 length is 16 residues. V gave up 5 bases and J gave up 3 bases; unmatched junction bases: 9. CDR3 sequence (DNA): TGTGCCAGCAGCGTCCGGGACAGGGGGACTTTCTACGAGCAGTACTTC. Its protein is CASSVRDRGTFYEQYF.

This clone has just a few counts. The genes are TRBV28 and TRBJ1-2; D might be TRBD1 (5 bases). The CDR3 is made up of 13 amino acids. From germline, CDR1 is MDHEN and CDR2 SYDVKM. The V end was cut by 8 bases, the J end by 8 bases, with 18 bases between. In nucleotides, the CDR3 is TGTGCCAGCCGAGGCGGGGCCAGAGAGGGCTACACCTTC. This translates into CASRGGAREGYTF.